This T cell receptor beta chain was found in a study of CD8+CD57+ T cells in acquired aplastic anemia. The study, taken as a whole, reports: Patients shared 25 to 35 CD8+ CDR3 sequences with controls.

According to the study, genomic DNA was the template for TCR beta VDJ and CDR3 profiling. TCRdb itself ran the reads through MiXCR, one entry per CDR3 protein. The sample contains about 160,000 distinct CDR3 sequences, more than 40% of which appear only once. To note about this clonotype: Antigen specificity is unknown.

The authors sequenced patients whose flow cytometry had shown CD8+CD57+ cell expansion. Sample: sorted CD4+, CD8+, or CD8+CD57+ T cells (not recorded which) from PBMCs. The receptor was derived from a human donor with aplastic anemia.

Written as DNA, the CDR3 is TGTGCCTGGAGCTCCCCGGGACAGAATAACTATGGCTACACCTTC. It codes for CAWSSPGQNNYGYTF. V is TRBV30 and J is TRBJ1-2, with 7 nucleotides matching TRBD1. The CDR3 has 15 amino acids. CDR1 is GTSNPN and CDR2 is SVGIG in the germline V gene (reference sequence). Trimming cost V 3 bases and J 1 base; bases outside gene matches: 8.